This entry lists 23 T cell receptor beta chains sequenced from one sample in a study of T cell changes during pregnancy in multiple sclerosis. Sequenced by immunoSEQ multiplex PCR; TCRdb stores in-frame clones only, minus some. The sample has fewer than 45,000 clones, 88% seen once. Sequenced here: CD8+ T cells from peripheral blood mononuclear cells, sampled in the third trimester of pregnancy. All receptors derive from a female donor with multiple sclerosis, enrolled in a pregnancy study.

The J gene is TRBJ2-7, the V gene TRBV27; 10 bases align to TRBD1. V was pared by 6 bases and J by 9 bases, with 14 bases of the junction left unmatched. CDR1 is MNHEY and CDR2 is SMNVEV in the germline V gene (reference sequence). The CDR3 is 15 residues long. The CDR3 protein is CASRRTTGGARVQYF. The DNA of the CDR3 is TGTGCCAGCAGGAGAACGACAGGGGGCGCGAGGGTGCAGTACTTC.

The chain is built from TRBV6-6 and TRBJ1-4; 7 bases are a match to TRBD1. Trimming cost V 2 bases and J 8 bases; bases outside gene matches: 8. Looked up from germline, CDR1 is MNHNY and CDR2 is SVGAGI (reference sequence). The CDR3 extends over 15 amino acids. The CDR3 DNA sequence: TGTGCCAGCAGTTACACCCAGGGGGTACAGGAAAAACTGTTTTTT. Translation: CASSYTQGVQEKLFF.

The rearrangement links TRBV6-5 to TRBJ2-7, with a tentative D call TRBD1 (6 bases). Trimming removed 2 bases from V and 3 bases from J, with 17 bases in between. This CDR3 contains 16 residues. Germline CDR1 and CDR2: MNHEY and SVGAGI. CDR3 in DNA: TGTGCCAGCAGTTACATTAACAGGGATCAGGGCTACGAGCAGTACTTC. Amino acids: CASSYINRDQGYEQYF.

V is TRBV7-6 and J is TRBJ1-2, with D possibly being TRBD1 (5 bases). This CDR3 region has 15 residues. Between the trimmed V and J ends, which lost 5 bases and 3 bases, there was a span of 16 bases. Germline V gives CDR1 SGHVS, CDR2 FNYEAQ. This CDR3 reads CASSPTLGGDYGYTF. The CDR3 DNA sequence: TGTGCCAGCAGCCCGACCTTGGGGGGGGACTATGGCTACACCTTC.

The rearrangement links TRBV6-5 to TRBJ1-6; D perhaps matches TRBD1 (5 bases). Germline V CDR1 and CDR2: MNHEY, SVGAGI. The CDR3 has 14 amino acids. Trimming left V 5 bases short and J 10 bases short, with 15 bases between. The chain's CDR3 is CASSLRVVGSPLHF. CDR3 bases: TGTGCCAGCAGTCTCAGGGTGGTTGGCTCACCCCTCCACTTT.

The chain couples TRBV9 to TRBJ1-2; TRBD1 agrees at 10 bases. The CDR3 consists of 14 residues. V dropped 4 bases and J dropped 4; count of bases not matched to a gene: 4. The germline V gene encodes CDR1 SGDLS and CDR2 YYNGEE. In DNA, the CDR3 is TGTGCCAGCAGCCCGACAGGGGGCGGCTATGGCTACACCTTC. Amino acid sequence: CASSPTGGGYGYTF. The whole variable domain, remainder taken from reference TRBV9 and TRBJ1-2, is DSGVTQTPKHLITATGQRVTLRCSPRSGDLSVYWYQQSLDQGLQFLIQYYNGEERAKGNILERFSAQQFPDLHSELNLSSLELGDSALYFCASSPTGGGYGYTFGSGTRLTVV.

This clone has just one count. The CDR3 sequence is CASLVDNEQFF. In nucleotides, the CDR3 is TGTGCCAGCCTCGTAGACAATGAGCAGTTCTTC. The chain recombines TRBV6-6 with TRBJ2-1; D is ambiguous. This CDR3 has 11 residues. V was shortened by 8 bases and J by 5 bases, with 7 bases between the two germline ends. Germline CDR1 reads MNHNY; CDR2 reads SVGAGI (reference sequence).

The chain employs TRBV7-8 and TRBJ1-1, with D perhaps TRBD1 (6 bases). Germline V CDR1 and CDR2: SGHVS, FQNEAQ. CDR3 size: 16 residues. Trimming removed 1 base from V and 1 base from J, with 13 bases in between. The CDR3 coding sequence is TGTGCCAGCAGCTTAGGGATTCGGACAGCGAACACTGAAGCTTTCTTT. Amino acids: CASSLGIRTANTEAFF. Drawing the rest from reference TRBV7-8 and TRBJ1-1, the complete variable domain is GAGVSQSPRYKVAKRGQDVALRCDPISGHVSLFWYQQALGQGPEFLTYFQNEAQLDKSGLPSDRFFAERPEGSVSTLKIQRTQQEDSAVYLCASSLGIRTANTEAFFGQGTRLTVV.

CDR3 sequence reads: CASRPGPYNEQFF. In nucleotides, the CDR3 is TGTGCCAGTAGGCCAGGGCCTTACAATGAGCAGTTCTTC. The rearrangement links TRBV19 to TRBJ2-1; weak D call: TRBD1 (5 bases). The CDR3 is 13 amino acids. Per the germline V gene, CDR1 is LNHDA and CDR2 is SQIVND (reference sequence). Trimming pared 6 bases from V and 4 bases from J, leaving 10 bases between.

V and J are TRBV6-1 and TRBJ2-7; D possibly corresponds to TRBD2 (5 bases). The V gene's germline CDR1 is MNHNS and CDR2 SASEGT. The V end was cut by 5 bases, the J end by 2 bases, with 16 bases between. The CDR3 length is 15 residues. This CDR3 is CASSPPASPTYEQYF. For the CDR3, the DNA is TGTGCCAGCAGTCCCCCTGCTAGCCCTACCTACGAGCAGTACTTC.

The V call is TRBV4-1, the J call TRBJ1-2, with D hard to call. Per the germline V gene, CDR1 is MGHRA and CDR2 is YSYEKL. Trimming pared 2 bases from V and 8 bases from J, leaving 21 bases between. The CDR3 spans 16 residues. CDR3 in amino acids: CASSQLLLTAIGGYTF. The CDR3 DNA sequence: TGCGCCAGCAGCCAACTACTCCTGACCGCCATCGGGGGCTACACCTTC.

The V and J genes are TRBV30 and TRBJ1-2, with 7 bases lining up with TRBD1. The CDR3 extends over 13 amino acids. Germline V CDR1 and CDR2: GTSNPN, SVGIG (reference sequence). The V gene end was trimmed by 2 bases and the J gene end by 8 bases; junction bases not matched to a gene: 8. The CDR3 protein is CAWSRRGRGGYTF. Written as DNA, the CDR3 is TGTGCCTGGAGTCGAAGGGGGCGGGGAGGCTACACCTTC.

This rearrangement joins TRBV7-8 to TRBJ1-6; 7 nucleotides agree with TRBD1. Looked up from germline, CDR1 is SGHVS and CDR2 is FQNEAQ. V shed 4 bases, J shed 6 bases, and the junction held 3 bases outside the gene matches. This CDR3 spans 14 amino acids. CDR3 loop: CASSSRQGNSPLHF. DNA for the CDR3: TGTGCCAGCAGCTCTCGACAGGGTAATTCACCCCTCCACTTT.

CDR3 loop: CASSARTFNTGELFF. The CDR3 nucleotides read TGTGCCAGCAGTGCCAGGACTTTTAACACCGGGGAGCTGTTTTTT. This rearrangement joins TRBV6-1 to TRBJ2-2; D possibly corresponds to TRBD2 (5 bases). The germline V gene has CDR1 MNHNS and CDR2 SASEGT. The CDR3 sequence is 15 residues long. V was clipped by 4 bases and J by 2 bases, with 11 bases between them.

This CDR3 reads CASSLAGGSRNEQFF. CDR3 sequence (DNA): TGTGCCAGCAGCTTAGCGGGGGGGTCTCGCAATGAGCAGTTCTTC. This chain joins TRBV7-9 and TRBJ2-1; the match to TRBD2 covers 7 bases. Germline V gives CDR1 SEHNR, CDR2 FQNEAQ (reference sequence). Unmatched junction bases numbered 5, after V lost 0 bases and J lost 6 bases. CDR3 length equals 15 residues. The variable domain in full, with the rest retrieved from reference TRBV7-9 and TRBJ2-1, is DTGVSQNPRHKITKRGQNVTFRCDPISEHNRLYWYRQTLGQGPEFLTYFQNEAQLEKSRLLSDRFSAERPKGSFSTLEIQRTEQGDSAMYLCASSLAGGSRNEQFFGPGTRLTVL.

This clone came up once. This chain uses TRBV19 with TRBJ2-5; 10 bases align to TRBD2. The CDR3 runs 15 residues. The germline CDR1 and CDR2 sequences are LNHDA and SQIVND (reference sequence). J gave up 2 bases and V 3 bases, and 3 bases lay outside the gene matches. The CDR3 sequence is CASSMGTSDQETQYF. The CDR3 DNA reads TGTGCCAGTAGTATGGGGACTAGCGATCAAGAGACCCAGTACTTC.

The V gene is TRBV7-3, the J gene TRBJ2-1; TRBD2 matches at 10 bases. CDR3 length: 15 amino acids. Trimming cost V 5 bases and J 3 bases; bases outside gene matches: 4. Germline V gene data show CDR1 as SGHTA and CDR2 as FQGTGA. The CDR3 DNA reads TGTGCCAGCAGCCCTATAGCGGGGGGCTACAATGAGCAGTTCTTC. Translated: CASSPIAGGYNEQFF.

The chain uses TRBV6-5 and TRBJ2-5; the D gene is possibly TRBD1 (6 bases). Trimming shortened V by 2 bases and J by 0 bases, and 10 bases separated the two germline ends. Germline lookup yields CDR1 MNHEY and CDR2 SVGAGI. The CDR3 length is 15 residues. The CDR3: CASSYGQFNQETQYF. CDR3 nucleotides: TGTGCCAGCAGTTACGGACAGTTTAACCAAGAGACCCAGTACTTC.

J is TRBJ1-1 and V is TRBV6-5, with D possibly matching TRBD1 (5 bases). CDR1 is MNHEY and CDR2 is SVGAGI in the germline V gene. V lost 2 bases, J lost 5 bases, and 6 bases lay in between. The CDR3 is made up of 12 amino acids. The CDR3 sequence is CASSYGGTEAFF. In nucleotides, the CDR3 is TGTGCCAGCAGTTACGGGGGGACTGAAGCTTTCTTT.

The chain uses TRBV5-6 and TRBJ1-3; D may be TRBD1 (6 bases). Trimming stripped 2 bases from V and 2 bases from J, with 11 bases between. The CDR3 spans 15 residues. Germline lookup yields CDR1 SGHDT and CDR2 YYEEEE. CDR3 sequence reads: CASSFGGMPGNTIYF. The DNA of the CDR3 is TGTGCCAGCAGCTTTGGGGGCATGCCTGGAAACACCATATATTTT.

The chain carries TRBV5-5 and TRBJ1-5; 10 nucleotides align to TRBD1. Germline assignment: CDR1 SGHKS and CDR2 YYEKEE (reference sequence). The junction had 4 bases not matched to a gene; V was cut back by 5 bases and J by 2 bases. The CDR3 sequence is 15 residues long. CDR3 protein: CASRAGTGGNQPQHF. CDR3 sequence (DNA): TGTGCCAGCAGAGCCGGGACAGGGGGCAATCAGCCCCAGCATTTT.

This clone was seen once. The rearrangement uses TRBV27 and TRBJ2-1; possible D gene TRBD1, 6 bases. This CDR3 is built from 14 residues. Trimming stripped 8 bases from V and 4 bases from J, with 15 bases between. Germline V CDR1 and CDR2: MNHEY, SMNVEV (reference sequence). Here the CDR3 DNA reads TGTGCCAGCGGCCTACAGGGCAAGTACAATGAGCAGTTCTTC. This sequence encodes CASGLQGKYNEQFF.

The V and J genes are TRBV7-9 and TRBJ2-1; no clear D. The V end lost 8 bases, the J end lost 3 bases, and 20 bases lay between the germline ends. Germline lookup yields CDR1 SEHNR and CDR2 FQNEAQ (reference sequence). The CDR3 contains 16 residues. The DNA for the CDR3 is TGTGCCAGCTCCCCCTCTTATGGTGCGAACTACAATGAGCAGTTCTTC. Translating it yields CASSPSYGANYNEQFF. The variable domain in full, with the rest retrieved from reference TRBV7-9 and TRBJ2-1, is DTGVSQNPRHKITKRGQNVTFRCDPISEHNRLYWYRQTLGQGPEFLTYFQNEAQLEKSRLLSDRFSAERPKGSFSTLEIQRTEQGDSAMYLCASSPSYGANYNEQFFGPGTRLTVL.